This is a list of T cell receptor beta chains from one sample in a study of T cells in Graves' hyperthyroidism and ophthalmopathy. A single record per CDR3 protein comes from TCRdb applying MiXCR to the multiplex PCR reads. The sample includes fewer than 400,000 distinct CDR3 sequences, 15% to 18% of them seen just once. Sample: blood. These receptors all come from a woman aged 18-29 years with Graves' hyperthyroidism that later progressed to Graves' ophthalmopathy. The conserved cysteine and the conserved F or W are not part of the CDR3 here. The order of the fields is V gene, clone size, D gene, J gene, CDR3 protein. D genes are given only for firm matches. The listing skips clone size in some rows; elsewhere it reads once, few, many or a size class.

>TRBV28|many|TRBD2|TRBJ2-7
ASRTGEGLGRRRLEQY
>TRBV28|once|-|TRBJ1-1
ASSLRQLNTGAF
>TRBV19|-|TRBD2|TRBJ2-1
ASSTVSSGRAKNEQF
>TRBV12-3/TRBV12-4|many|-|TRBJ1-1
ASREAGNTEAF
>TRBV29-1|few|TRBD2|TRBJ2-1
SVGVSGRAPADEQF
>TRBV20-1|many|-|TRBJ2-1
SARPRLRGAVYNEQF
>TRBV15|many|-|TRBJ2-7
ATSTNYYAEQY
>TRBV28|many|-|TRBJ2-5
ASSLFVVFPETQY
>TRBV12-3/TRBV12-4|many|TRBD1|TRBJ1-5
ASSLIPGSLPGTGNGNQPQH
>TRBV14|-|-|TRBJ2-7
ASSQDRFPYEQY
>TRBV20-1|-|-|TRBJ2-3
SATRGNQDTQY
>TRBV12-3/TRBV12-4|many|-|TRBJ1-5
ASSSRIGQPQH
>TRBV6-2/TRBV6-3|few|-|TRBJ2-4
ASSWDRASDIQY
>TRBV7-2|many|-|TRBJ2-7
ASTLPEAGDYEQY
>TRBV7-9|few|-|TRBJ1-6
ASSLKDRGGSPLH
>TRBV27|many|-|TRBJ2-7
ASSFGSEQY
>TRBV11-2|many|TRBD2|TRBJ2-3
ASSLDQASGIGDTQY
>TRBV28|-|-|TRBJ2-1
ASSSRTVSQTYNEQF
>TRBV7-2|-|-|TRBJ2-7
ASSFRSDEQY
>TRBV5-4|few|-|TRBJ2-1
ASSRDWRGVYNEQF
>TRBV4-2|few|TRBD1|TRBJ1-2
ASSHQTGQGEYGYT
>TRBV15|many|TRBD1|TRBJ2-1
ATSPRDRYPYNEQF
>TRBV6-4|-|-|TRBJ2-6
ASSSSPSGANVLT
>TRBV20-1|many|-|TRBJ2-5
SARDFPGQY
>TRBV7-9|few|TRBD1|TRBJ2-4
ASSRDRGQDIQY
>TRBV28|many|-|TRBJ2-7
ASFGGGANSYEQY
>TRBV7-8|few|-|TRBJ1-1
ASSHDRTVGAF
>TRBV15|many|-|TRBJ2-6
ATSRDFRGANVLT
>TRBV5-4|many|-|TRBJ2-2
ASSQTGTGNTGELF
>TRBV5-5|few|-|TRBJ2-3
ASSLDATTDTQY
>TRBV5-1|-|TRBD2|TRBJ2-2
ASSRTSENTGELF
>TRBV10-3|many|-|TRBJ1-2
AISENRDGYT
>TRBV13|many|TRBD2|TRBJ2-1
ASSLDASGYNEQF
>TRBV6-2/TRBV6-3|-|TRBD2|TRBJ2-1
ASSLREPGLAILQF
>TRBV11-3|once|-|TRBJ2-7
ASVLGQAGPYELY
>TRBV7-8|-|TRBD1|TRBJ2-7
ASSKGTGVREQY
>TRBV2|many|-|TRBJ2-1
ASRGFGGKVNEQF
>TRBV5-1|many|TRBD2|TRBJ2-1
ASSLWTLAAYNEQF
>TRBV20-1|-|TRBD1|TRBJ2-2
SATTGGLLF
>TRBV27|-|-|TRBJ2-1
ASRGGLNEQF
>TRBV11-2|many|-|TRBJ2-3
ASSLVLGADTQY
>TRBV7-2|many|-|TRBJ2-7
ASSEGTLKAPSYEQY
>TRBV6-5|-|-|TRBJ2-7
ASSYWDASYEQY